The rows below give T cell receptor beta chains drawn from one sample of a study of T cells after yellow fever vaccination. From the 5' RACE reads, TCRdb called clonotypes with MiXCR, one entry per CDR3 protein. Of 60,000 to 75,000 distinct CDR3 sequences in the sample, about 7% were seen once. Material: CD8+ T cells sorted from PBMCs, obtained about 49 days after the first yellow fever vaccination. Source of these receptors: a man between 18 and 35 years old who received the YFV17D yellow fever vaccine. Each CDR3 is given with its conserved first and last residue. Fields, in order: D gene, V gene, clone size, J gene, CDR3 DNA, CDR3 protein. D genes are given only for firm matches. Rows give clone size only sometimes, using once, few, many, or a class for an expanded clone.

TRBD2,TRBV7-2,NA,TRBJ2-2,TGTGCCAGCAGCCCCCGGGGGGGTAACACCGGGGAGCTGTTTTTT,CASSPRGGNTGELFF
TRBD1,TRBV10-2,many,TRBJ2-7,TGCGCCAGCGTCAGGACAGGGGTAAACTACGAGCAGTACTTC,CASVRTGVNYEQYF
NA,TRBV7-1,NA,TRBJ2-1,TGTGCCATCAGCTCTGGGCTCCTTTGCTACAATGAGCAGTTCTTC,CAISSGLLCYNEQFF
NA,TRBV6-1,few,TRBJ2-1,TGTGCCAGCCGTACAGGGAGTCCATACAATGAGCAGTTCTTC,CASRTGSPYNEQFF
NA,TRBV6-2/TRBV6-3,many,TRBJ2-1,TGTGCCAGCAGTTACCCGGACTTGTTGGATGAGCAGTTCTTC,CASSYPDLLDEQFF
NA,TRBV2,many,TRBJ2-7,TGTGCCAGCAGAGGGGTTTATTCTTACGAGCAGTACTTC,CASRGVYSYEQYF
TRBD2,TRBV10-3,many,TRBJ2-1,TGTGCCATCAGTGAGGTTATAGCGGGGGGGTACAATGAGCAGTTCTTC,CAISEVIAGGYNEQFF
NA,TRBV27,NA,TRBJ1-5,TGTGCCAGCAGTTTAACGGCCTCGGGGAGCAATCAGCCCCAGCATTTT,CASSLTASGSNQPQHF
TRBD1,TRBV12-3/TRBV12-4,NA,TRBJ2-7,TGTGCCAGCAGTAGGGGATACAGGGGGACTGAAGAGCAGTACTTC,CASSRGYRGTEEQYF
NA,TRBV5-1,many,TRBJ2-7,TGCGCCAGCAGCTGGACAGATAGCTCCTACGAGCAGTACTTC,CASSWTDSSYEQYF